These T cell receptor beta chains were read from a single sample in a study of cytotoxic CD8 clonotypes in ibrutinib-treated CLL. Clones were read by immunoSEQ multiplex PCR, and TCRdb kept only the in-frame ones, dropping some. The table records roughly 250,000 clones, 70% of them present only once. The sequencing used PBMCs, collected after 24 months of ibrutinib treatment. These receptor sequences come from a human donor with chronic lymphocytic leukemia. Each CDR3 is given with its conserved first and last residue. Each record gives: V gene, J gene, CDR3 length, D gene, clone size, CDR3 DNA, CDR3 protein. The D gene is left open where the match is weak. The listing skips clone size in some rows; elsewhere it reads once, few, many or a size class.

V gene: TRBV28; J gene: TRBJ1-5; CDR3 length: 18; D gene: TRBD1; clone size: once; CDR3 DNA: TGTGCCAGCAGTTTACTTTCACTTGGGACAGCCCGCGCTCAGCCCCAGCATTTT; CDR3 protein: CASSLLSLGTARAQPQHF
V gene: TRBV28; J gene: TRBJ2-6; CDR3 length: 15; D gene: NA; clone size: NA; CDR3 DNA: TGTGCCAGCAGTTTATCCAGTGCTGGGGCCAACGTCCTGACTTTC; CDR3 protein: CASSLSSAGANVLTF
V gene: TRBV29-1; J gene: TRBJ1-1; CDR3 length: 12; D gene: NA; clone size: NA; CDR3 DNA: TGCAGCGTCAAAAGAGAGAACACTGAAGCTTTCTTT; CDR3 protein: CSVKRENTEAFF
V gene: TRBV2; J gene: TRBJ2-7; CDR3 length: 14; D gene: NA; clone size: NA; CDR3 DNA: TGTGCCAGCAAACTTGAGACAAGTTCGTACGAGCAGTACTTC; CDR3 protein: CASKLETSSYEQYF
V gene: TRBV19; J gene: TRBJ1-1; CDR3 length: 14; D gene: NA; clone size: NA; CDR3 DNA: TGTGCCAGTAGTATAGAGGGATCACGCACTGAAGCTTTCTTT; CDR3 protein: CASSIEGSRTEAFF
V gene: TRBV18; J gene: TRBJ1-5; CDR3 length: 14; D gene: NA; clone size: NA; CDR3 DNA: TGTGCCAGCTCCCCCGGCGCCCTAGGGCAGCCCCAGCATTTT; CDR3 protein: CASSPGALGQPQHF
V gene: TRBV5-1; J gene: TRBJ2-1; CDR3 length: 15; D gene: NA; clone size: NA; CDR3 DNA: TGCGCCAGCAGCTTGGCTACCCTAAGAGGATCTGAGCAGTTCTTC; CDR3 protein: CASSLATLRGSEQFF
V gene: TRBV9; J gene: TRBJ2-7; CDR3 length: 15; D gene: NA; clone size: NA; CDR3 DNA: TGTGCCAGCAGCGCGCAAGGGGGGCTCAACTACGAGCAGTACTTC; CDR3 protein: CASSAQGGLNYEQYF
V gene: TRBV5-1; J gene: TRBJ2-2; CDR3 length: 15; D gene: TRBD1; clone size: NA; CDR3 DNA: TGCGCCAGCAGCGACGACAGGGTGGGCACCGGGGAGCTGTTTTTT; CDR3 protein: CASSDDRVGTGELFF
V gene: TRBV20-1; J gene: TRBJ2-5; CDR3 length: 11; D gene: NA; clone size: NA; CDR3 DNA: TGCACCGCGGGTGGTACGGAGACCCAGTACTTC; CDR3 protein: CTAGGTETQYF
V gene: TRBV5-1; J gene: TRBJ2-2; CDR3 length: 15; D gene: NA; clone size: few; CDR3 DNA: TGCGCCAGCAGCTTCGGTAGGACGAACACCGGGGAGCTGTTTTTT; CDR3 protein: CASSFGRTNTGELFF
V gene: TRBV19; J gene: TRBJ1-4; CDR3 length: 15; D gene: TRBD1; clone size: NA; CDR3 DNA: TGTGCCAGTAGTCCTCCGGGACAGTTTAATGAAAAACTGTTTTTT; CDR3 protein: CASSPPGQFNEKLFF
V gene: TRBV10-2; J gene: TRBJ1-4; CDR3 length: 13; D gene: NA; clone size: NA; CDR3 DNA: TGCGCCAGCAGTGACTCGGATCTGGAAAAACTGTTTTTT; CDR3 protein: CASSDSDLEKLFF
V gene: TRBV7-8; J gene: TRBJ2-7; CDR3 length: 11; D gene: NA; clone size: NA; CDR3 DNA: TGTGCCAGCAGACAGAACTACGAGCAGTACTTC; CDR3 protein: CASRQNYEQYF
V gene: TRBV30; J gene: TRBJ1-1; CDR3 length: 11; D gene: TRBD1; clone size: once; CDR3 DNA: TGTGCCTGGAGTGTAGACAGGGCAGCTTTCTTT; CDR3 protein: CAWSVDRAAFF
V gene: TRBV25-1; J gene: TRBJ2-1; CDR3 length: 16; D gene: TRBD2; clone size: NA; CDR3 DNA: TGTGCCAGCAGTGAATCCAGCGGGACGGCCTACAATGAGCAGTTCTTC; CDR3 protein: CASSESSGTAYNEQFF
V gene: TRBV6-1; J gene: TRBJ1-1; CDR3 length: 13; D gene: NA; clone size: NA; CDR3 DNA: TGTGCCACCCAGAAAAGGGGGAACACTGAAGCTTTCTTT; CDR3 protein: CATQKRGNTEAFF
V gene: TRBV14; J gene: TRBJ2-3; CDR3 length: 16; D gene: TRBD1; clone size: NA; CDR3 DNA: TGTGCCAGCAGCCCTAGACCGGGACAGGGTACAGATACGCAGTATTTT; CDR3 protein: CASSPRPGQGTDTQYF
V gene: TRBV5-1; J gene: TRBJ2-7; CDR3 length: 14; D gene: TRBD2; clone size: NA; CDR3 DNA: TGCGCCAGCAGCCCCCTAGCGGCTCCTGGGGAGCAGTACTTC; CDR3 protein: CASSPLAAPGEQYF
V gene: TRBV19; J gene: TRBJ2-4; CDR3 length: 16; D gene: NA; clone size: NA; CDR3 DNA: TGTGCCAGTAGTATAGATGGGGTTACTAAAGGAAACATTCAGTACTTC; CDR3 protein: CASSIDGVTKGNIQYF
V gene: TRBV4-3; J gene: TRBJ2-1; CDR3 length: 15; D gene: NA; clone size: NA; CDR3 DNA: TGCGCCAGCAGCCAGGATTGGGACGCTACGAACCAGCAGTTCTTC; CDR3 protein: CASSQDWDATNQQFF
V gene: TRBV7-2; J gene: TRBJ2-7; CDR3 length: 16; D gene: TRBD1; clone size: NA; CDR3 DNA: TGTGCCAGCAGTTTCGGATGGGGACAGAAAGCCTACGAGCAGTACTTC; CDR3 protein: CASSFGWGQKAYEQYF
V gene: TRBV30; J gene: TRBJ1-2; CDR3 length: 12; D gene: NA; clone size: NA; CDR3 DNA: TGTGCCTGGAGCGACGGAGGACAGCCCGAACTCTTC; CDR3 protein: CAWSDGGQPELF
V gene: TRBV9; J gene: TRBJ2-7; CDR3 length: 16; D gene: NA; clone size: NA; CDR3 DNA: TGTGCCAGCAGCGTAGGCCCGTCGAGGGATACCTACGAGCAGTACTTC; CDR3 protein: CASSVGPSRDTYEQYF
V gene: TRBV7-8; J gene: TRBJ1-3; CDR3 length: 12; D gene: NA; clone size: medium-sized; CDR3 DNA: TGTGCCAGCAGCCTTAGCGTAAACACCATATATTTT; CDR3 protein: CASSLSVNTIYF
V gene: TRBV6-4; J gene: TRBJ1-5; CDR3 length: 15; D gene: NA; clone size: NA; CDR3 DNA: TGTGCCAGCAGTGAATTCGGGGACACCAATCAGCCCCAGCATTTT; CDR3 protein: CASSEFGDTNQPQHF
V gene: TRBV6-4; J gene: TRBJ2-3; CDR3 length: 13; D gene: NA; clone size: few; CDR3 DNA: TGTGCCAGCAGTGACCCCCGTGGTCGTGGGCAGTATTTT; CDR3 protein: CASSDPRGRGQYF
V gene: TRBV6-5; J gene: TRBJ2-7; CDR3 length: 14; D gene: NA; clone size: NA; CDR3 DNA: TGTGCCAGCAGAAAGGAGGGCCTTTACGGCGAGCAGTACTTC; CDR3 protein: CASRKEGLYGEQYF
V gene: TRBV6-1; J gene: TRBJ1-1; CDR3 length: 11; D gene: NA; clone size: few; CDR3 DNA: TGTGCCAGCAGTGAAGCGCGCCCCGCCCTCTTT; CDR3 protein: CASSEARPALF
V gene: TRBV9; J gene: TRBJ1-2; CDR3 length: 17; D gene: NA; clone size: few; CDR3 DNA: TGTGCCAGCAGCGTAGCCCAAGTCCCAAACTCGAGGGGGGACTACACCTTC; CDR3 protein: CASSVAQVPNSRGDYTF
V gene: TRBV11-2; J gene: TRBJ1-1; CDR3 length: 15; D gene: NA; clone size: NA; CDR3 DNA: TGTGCCAGCAGCCCGCAGGGCCGGGAGAATAGTGAAGCTTTCTTT; CDR3 protein: CASSPQGRENSEAFF
V gene: TRBV21-1; J gene: TRBJ2-3; CDR3 length: 15; D gene: NA; clone size: NA; CDR3 DNA: TGTGCCAGCAGCAAAAGGACAGCATTCACAGATACGCAGTATTTT; CDR3 protein: CASSKRTAFTDTQYF
V gene: TRBV6-5; J gene: TRBJ2-3; CDR3 length: 13; D gene: NA; clone size: NA; CDR3 DNA: TGTGCCAGCAGTAAGGATCCGAAAGATACGCAGTATTTT; CDR3 protein: CASSKDPKDTQYF
V gene: TRBV4-1; J gene: TRBJ2-1; CDR3 length: 20; D gene: TRBD2; clone size: NA; CDR3 DNA: TGCGCCAGCAGCCAAGAACTGACTAGCGGGAGGGCCGGGGTTTATAATGAGCAGTTCTTC; CDR3 protein: CASSQELTSGRAGVYNEQFF
V gene: TRBV28; J gene: TRBJ2-7; CDR3 length: 12; D gene: NA; clone size: NA; CDR3 DNA: TGTGCCAGCAGTTTATCTTGGTACGAGCAGTACTTC; CDR3 protein: CASSLSWYEQYF
V gene: TRBV28; J gene: TRBJ2-2; CDR3 length: 14; D gene: TRBD1; clone size: few; CDR3 DNA: TGTGCCAGCAGTTCTGGACAGGGCACCGGGGAGCTGTTTTTT; CDR3 protein: CASSSGQGTGELFF
V gene: TRBV4-1; J gene: TRBJ2-5; CDR3 length: 15; D gene: NA; clone size: NA; CDR3 DNA: TGCGCCAGCAGCCAAGATCCCCAGAGACAAGAGACCCAGTACTTC; CDR3 protein: CASSQDPQRQETQYF
V gene: TRBV5-5; J gene: TRBJ2-4; CDR3 length: 12; D gene: NA; clone size: few; CDR3 DNA: TGTGCCAGCAGCTTGGATAGCAGCATTCAGTACTTC; CDR3 protein: CASSLDSSIQYF
V gene: TRBV11-2; J gene: TRBJ2-7; CDR3 length: 14; D gene: NA; clone size: NA; CDR3 DNA: TGTGCCAGCAGTATCGGGGGTTTTGTCTACGAGCAGTACTTC; CDR3 protein: CASSIGGFVYEQYF
V gene: TRBV30; J gene: TRBJ1-5; CDR3 length: 15; D gene: NA; clone size: NA; CDR3 DNA: TGTGCCTGGAGTGTAAATGCAGGGAGGAATCAGCCCCAGCATTTT; CDR3 protein: CAWSVNAGRNQPQHF
V gene: TRBV5-1; J gene: TRBJ1-4; CDR3 length: 14; D gene: NA; clone size: NA; CDR3 DNA: TGCGCCAGCAGCGAGGGACAAGCTAATGAAAAACTGTTTTTT; CDR3 protein: CASSEGQANEKLFF
V gene: TRBV19; J gene: TRBJ1-2; CDR3 length: 15; D gene: TRBD1; clone size: few; CDR3 DNA: TGTGCCAGTACCAGTCAGGGGACAGGATCTCCTGGCTACACCTTC; CDR3 protein: CASTSQGTGSPGYTF
V gene: TRBV11-3; J gene: TRBJ1-1; CDR3 length: 13; D gene: NA; clone size: NA; CDR3 DNA: TGTGCCAGCAGTCTGGACAGACACACTGAAGCTTTCTTT; CDR3 protein: CASSLDRHTEAFF
V gene: TRBV7-6; J gene: TRBJ2-4; CDR3 length: 16; D gene: TRBD2; clone size: NA; CDR3 DNA: TGTGCCAGCAGCTTAGAGAAGGGACTATACAAAAACATTCAGTACTTC; CDR3 protein: CASSLEKGLYKNIQYF
V gene: TRBV9; J gene: TRBJ2-7; CDR3 length: 15; D gene: NA; clone size: NA; CDR3 DNA: TGTGCCAGCAGCGTAGGGTCTGTGGCTTCCTACGAGCAGTACTTC; CDR3 protein: CASSVGSVASYEQYF
V gene: TRBV4-2; J gene: TRBJ2-7; CDR3 length: 16; D gene: TRBD2; clone size: NA; CDR3 DNA: TGTGCCAGCAGCCAAGACGCGACTAGCGGGATCTACGAGCAGTACTTC; CDR3 protein: CASSQDATSGIYEQYF
V gene: TRBV4-1; J gene: TRBJ2-7; CDR3 length: 13; D gene: NA; clone size: NA; CDR3 DNA: TGCGCCAGCAGCAGGGACGGTAGCTACGAGCAGTACTTC; CDR3 protein: CASSRDGSYEQYF
V gene: TRBV27; J gene: TRBJ1-1; CDR3 length: 19; D gene: NA; clone size: once; CDR3 DNA: TGTGCCAGCAGGGGGAGTTCTAGGGGGTTTCCGTATGCATACACTGAAGCTTTCTTT; CDR3 protein: CASRGSSRGFPYAYTEAFF
V gene: TRBV5-4; J gene: TRBJ2-3; CDR3 length: 16; D gene: NA; clone size: NA; CDR3 DNA: TGTGCCAGCAGCTTGGCGGGCAGGGACGGCACAGATACGCAGTATTTT; CDR3 protein: CASSLAGRDGTDTQYF
V gene: TRBV19; J gene: TRBJ2-5; CDR3 length: 16; D gene: TRBD2; clone size: few; CDR3 DNA: TGTGCCAGTAGTATAGGCTTACTAGCGGGAGAAGAGACCCAGTACTTC; CDR3 protein: CASSIGLLAGEETQYF
V gene: TRBV19; J gene: TRBJ1-4; CDR3 length: 15; D gene: NA; clone size: NA; CDR3 DNA: TGTGCCAGTAGTTATGGGAGTGGGACTAATGAAAAACTGTTTTTT; CDR3 protein: CASSYGSGTNEKLFF
V gene: TRBV30; J gene: TRBJ1-1; CDR3 length: 13; D gene: NA; clone size: few; CDR3 DNA: TGTGCCTGGACAGGGAGGACGAACACTGAAGCTTTCTTT; CDR3 protein: CAWTGRTNTEAFF
V gene: TRBV25-1; J gene: TRBJ2-7; CDR3 length: 14; D gene: NA; clone size: few; CDR3 DNA: TGTGCCAGCAGTCAGAACTCGGGTTTGGGGAAGCAGTACTTC; CDR3 protein: CASSQNSGLGKQYF
V gene: TRBV7-9; J gene: TRBJ1-1; CDR3 length: 13; D gene: NA; clone size: NA; CDR3 DNA: TGTGCCAGCAGCCAACGACAGAGCACTGAAGCTTTCTTT; CDR3 protein: CASSQRQSTEAFF
V gene: TRBV19; J gene: TRBJ1-4; CDR3 length: 13; D gene: NA; clone size: NA; CDR3 DNA: TGTGCCAGTACCCTAGAGGGCCTAAAAAAACTGTTTTTT; CDR3 protein: CASTLEGLKKLFF